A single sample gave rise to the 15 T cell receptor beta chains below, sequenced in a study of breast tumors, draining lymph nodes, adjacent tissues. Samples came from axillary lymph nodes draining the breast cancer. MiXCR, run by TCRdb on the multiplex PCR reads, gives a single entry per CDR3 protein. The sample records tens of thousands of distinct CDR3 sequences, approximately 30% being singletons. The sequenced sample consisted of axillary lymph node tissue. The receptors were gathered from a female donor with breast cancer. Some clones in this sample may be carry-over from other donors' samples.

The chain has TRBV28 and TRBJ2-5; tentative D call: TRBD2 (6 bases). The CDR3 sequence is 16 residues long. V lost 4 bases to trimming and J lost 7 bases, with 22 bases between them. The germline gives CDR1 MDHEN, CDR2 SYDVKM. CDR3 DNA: TGTGCCAGCAGTTCCTATCGGGGGTGGTCAAAGGTGACCCAGTACTTC. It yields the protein CASSSYRGWSKVTQYF. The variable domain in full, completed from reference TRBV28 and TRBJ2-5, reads DVKVTQSSRYLVKRTGEKVFLECVQDMDHENMFWYRQDPGLGLRLIYFSYDVKMKEKGDIPEGYSVSREKKERFSLILESASTNQTSMYLCASSSYRGWSKVTQYFGPGTRLLVL.

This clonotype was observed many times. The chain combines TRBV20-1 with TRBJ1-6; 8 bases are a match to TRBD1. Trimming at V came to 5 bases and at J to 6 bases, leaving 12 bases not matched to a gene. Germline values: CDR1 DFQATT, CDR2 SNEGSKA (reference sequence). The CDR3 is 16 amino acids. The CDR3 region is CSAEATLGQGNSPLHF. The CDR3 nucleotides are TGCAGTGCTGAGGCCACCCTCGGACAGGGTAATTCACCCCTCCACTTT.

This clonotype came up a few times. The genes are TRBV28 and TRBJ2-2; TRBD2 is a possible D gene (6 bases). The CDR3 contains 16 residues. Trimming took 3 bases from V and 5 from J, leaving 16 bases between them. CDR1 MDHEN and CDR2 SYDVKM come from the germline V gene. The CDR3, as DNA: TGTGCCAGCAGTTTGGCCATCGGGGGTACTACCGGGGAGCTGTTTTTT. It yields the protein CASSLAIGGTTGELFF.

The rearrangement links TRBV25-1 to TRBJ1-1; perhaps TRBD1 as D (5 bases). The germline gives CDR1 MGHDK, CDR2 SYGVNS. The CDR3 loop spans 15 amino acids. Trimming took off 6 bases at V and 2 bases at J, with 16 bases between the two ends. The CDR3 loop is CASRDTGGTNTEAFF. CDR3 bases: TGTGCCAGCAGAGACACGGGGGGTACCAACACTGAAGCTTTCTTT.

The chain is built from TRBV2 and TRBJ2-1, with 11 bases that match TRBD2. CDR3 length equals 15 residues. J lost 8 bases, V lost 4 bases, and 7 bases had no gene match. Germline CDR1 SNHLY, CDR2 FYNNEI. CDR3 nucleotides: TGTGCCAGCAGTGGACTAGCGGGACCATGGGATGAGCAGTTCTTC. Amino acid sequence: CASSGLAGPWDEQFF.

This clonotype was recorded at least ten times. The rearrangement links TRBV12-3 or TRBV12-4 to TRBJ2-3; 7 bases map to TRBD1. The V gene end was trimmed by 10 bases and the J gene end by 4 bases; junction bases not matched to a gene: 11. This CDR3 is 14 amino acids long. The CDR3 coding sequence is TGTGCCACCCTTCAAAACAGGGGCTCAGATACGCAGTATTTT. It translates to CATLQNRGSDTQYF.

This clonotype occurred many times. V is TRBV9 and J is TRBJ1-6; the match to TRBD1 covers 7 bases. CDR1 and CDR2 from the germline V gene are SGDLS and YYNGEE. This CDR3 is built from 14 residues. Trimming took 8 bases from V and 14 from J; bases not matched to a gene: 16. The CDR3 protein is CARTLTDRVLTLHF. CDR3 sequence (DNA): TGTGCCAGGACTCTAACCGACAGGGTATTAACCCTCCACTTT.

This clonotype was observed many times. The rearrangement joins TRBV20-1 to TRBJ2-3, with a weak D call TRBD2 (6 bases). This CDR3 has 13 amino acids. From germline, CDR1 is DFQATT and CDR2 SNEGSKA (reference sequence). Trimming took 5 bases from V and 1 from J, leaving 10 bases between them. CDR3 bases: TGCAGTGCTTCGGCTAGCGGCACAGATACGCAGTATTTT. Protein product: CSASASGTDTQYF.

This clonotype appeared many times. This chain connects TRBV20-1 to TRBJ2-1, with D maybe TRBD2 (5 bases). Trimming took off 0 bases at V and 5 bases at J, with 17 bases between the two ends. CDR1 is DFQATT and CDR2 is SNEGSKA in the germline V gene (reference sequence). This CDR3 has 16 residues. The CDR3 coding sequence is TGCAGTGCTAGAGAGCCCTCTTCAGGACTGAACAATGAGCAGTTCTTC. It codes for CSAREPSSGLNNEQFF.

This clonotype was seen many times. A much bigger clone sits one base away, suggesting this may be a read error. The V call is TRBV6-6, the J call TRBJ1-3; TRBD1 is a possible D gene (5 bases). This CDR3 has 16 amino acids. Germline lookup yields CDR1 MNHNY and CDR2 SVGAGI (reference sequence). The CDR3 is CASSHSRQLFGNTIYF. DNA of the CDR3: TGTGCCAGCAGTCACTCGAGACAGCTCTTTGGAAACACCATATATTTT.

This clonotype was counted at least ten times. This CDR3 is CASSVAGGRESGANVLTF. The DNA of the CDR3 is TGTGCCAGCAGCGTAGCTGGCGGGAGAGAGTCTGGGGCCAACGTCCTGACTTTC. This chain joins TRBV9 and TRBJ2-6; 7 bases line up with TRBD2. This CDR3 comprises 18 residues. Germline-derived CDR1 and CDR2 are SGDLS and YYNGEE. The V and J ends lost 0 bases and 1 base, in that order; junction bases with no gene match: 7.

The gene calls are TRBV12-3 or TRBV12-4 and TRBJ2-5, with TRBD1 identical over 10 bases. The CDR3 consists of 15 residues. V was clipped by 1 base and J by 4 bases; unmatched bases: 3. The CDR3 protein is CASSLGGQGLETQYF. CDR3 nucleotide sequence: TGTGCCAGCAGTTTAGGGGGACAGGGGTTAGAGACCCAGTACTTC.

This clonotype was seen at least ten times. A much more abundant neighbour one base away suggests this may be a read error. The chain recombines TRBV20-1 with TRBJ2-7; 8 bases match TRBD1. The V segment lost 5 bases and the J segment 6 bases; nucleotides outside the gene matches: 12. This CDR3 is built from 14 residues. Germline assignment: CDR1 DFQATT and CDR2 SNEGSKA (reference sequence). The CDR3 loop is CSAGRQGRASEQYF. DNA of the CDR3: TGCAGTGCTGGTCGACAGGGGAGAGCCTCCGAGCAGTACTTC.

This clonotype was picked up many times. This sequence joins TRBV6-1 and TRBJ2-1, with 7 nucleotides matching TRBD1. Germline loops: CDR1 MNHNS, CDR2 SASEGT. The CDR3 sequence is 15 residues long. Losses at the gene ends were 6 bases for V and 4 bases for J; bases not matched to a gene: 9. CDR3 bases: TGTGCCAGCAGATTGGACAGGACACAATACAATGAGCAGTTCTTC. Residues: CASRLDRTQYNEQFF.

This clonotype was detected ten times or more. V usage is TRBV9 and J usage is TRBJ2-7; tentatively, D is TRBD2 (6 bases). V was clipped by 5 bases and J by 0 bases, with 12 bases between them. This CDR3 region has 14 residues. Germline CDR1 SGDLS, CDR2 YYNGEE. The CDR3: CASSYRDFSYEQYF. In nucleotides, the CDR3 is TGTGCCAGCAGTTACCGGGACTTCTCCTACGAGCAGTACTTC. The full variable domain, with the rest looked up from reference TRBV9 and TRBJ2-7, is DSGVTQTPKHLITATGQRVTLRCSPRSGDLSVYWYQQSLDQGLQFLIQYYNGEERAKGNILERFSAQQFPDLHSELNLSSLELGDSALYFCASSYRDFSYEQYFGPGTRLTVT.